Following are 5 T cell receptor beta chains from one sample sequenced in a study of T-cell reconstitution after alpha-beta-depleted transplantation in children. The TCRbeta library was prepared with unique molecular identifiers. Each CDR3 protein is one row after TCRdb ran MiXCR on the PCR reads. The table has approximately 630,000 distinct CDR3 sequences, about an eighth seen once; the top ten hold 0.79%. Sequenced here: PBMCs, sampled before TCRalphabeta/CD19-depleted stem cell transplant. The receptor set was obtained from a girl aged 2 to 9 with congenital amegakaryocytic thrombocytopenia, due to receive a stem cell transplant.

About this clonotype itself: Being one base from a much bigger clone, this may be a read error. The chain links TRBV29-1 to TRBJ2-3, with unresolved D. CDR3 length: 11 amino acids. Germline loops: CDR1 SQVTM, CDR2 ANQGSEA. V was clipped by 3 bases and J by 3 bases, with 4 bases between them. CDR3 bases: TGCAGCGTTGATGGGACAGATACGCAGTATTTT. Translation: CSVDGTDTQYF.

This clonotype was seen at least ten times. The chain uses TRBV4-1 and TRBJ1-2; D is unresolved. The CDR3 consists of 15 residues. CDR1 is MGHRA and CDR2 is YSYEKL in the germline V gene. The V gene lost 4 bases and the J gene lost 4 bases, with 16 bases spanning the gap. The CDR3 loop reads CASSLRQNLFYGYTF. For the CDR3, the DNA is TGCGCCAGCAGCCTTCGTCAAAACCTATTCTATGGCTACACCTTC.

This clonotype turned up a few times. The chain combines TRBV18 with TRBJ2-2; D is undetermined. Per the germline V gene, CDR1 is KGHSH and CDR2 is LQKENI. V lost 3 bases to trimming and J lost 5 bases, with 7 bases between them. The CDR3 loop spans 13 amino acids. The chain's CDR3 is CASSPILTGELFF. The DNA for the CDR3 is TGTGCCAGCTCACCGATACTGACCGGGGAGCTGTTTTTT.

This clonotype occurred many times. The rearrangement links TRBV4-1 to TRBJ2-2; D uncertain. V lost 2 bases and J 8 bases, leaving 9 bases between the germline ends. Per germline, CDR1 MGHRA and CDR2 YSYEKL. CDR3 length: 13 amino acids. This CDR3 reads CASSQPSRGELFF. CDR3 sequence (DNA): TGCGCCAGCAGCCAACCTTCGCGGGGGGAGCTGTTTTTT.

This clonotype was seen ten or more times. The rearrangement links TRBV15 to TRBJ1-1; 7 bases fit TRBD1. CDR3 length: 14 residues. V was pared by 2 bases and J by 7 bases, with 7 bases of the junction left unmatched. The germline CDR1 and CDR2 sequences are LNHNV and YYDKDF (reference sequence). In DNA, the CDR3 is TGTGCCACCAGCAGAAAACAGGGGAAGGGTGAAGCTTTCTTT. The encoded protein is CATSRKQGKGEAFF. Drawing the rest from reference TRBV15 and TRBJ1-1, the complete variable domain is DAMVIQNPRYQVTQFGKPVTLSCSQTLNHNVMYWYQQKSSQAPKLLFHYYDKDFNNEADTPDNFQSRRPNTSFCFLDIRSPGLGDTAMYLCATSRKQGKGEAFFGQGTRLTVV.